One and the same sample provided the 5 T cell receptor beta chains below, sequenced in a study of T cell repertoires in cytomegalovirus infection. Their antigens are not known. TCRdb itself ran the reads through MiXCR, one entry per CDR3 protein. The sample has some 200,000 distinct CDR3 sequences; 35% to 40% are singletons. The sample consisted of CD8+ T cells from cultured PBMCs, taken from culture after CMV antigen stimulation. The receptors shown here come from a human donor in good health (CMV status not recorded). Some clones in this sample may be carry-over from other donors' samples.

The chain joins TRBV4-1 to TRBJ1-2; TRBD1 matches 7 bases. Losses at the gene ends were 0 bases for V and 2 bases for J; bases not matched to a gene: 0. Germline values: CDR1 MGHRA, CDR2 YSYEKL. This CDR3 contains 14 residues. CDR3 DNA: TGCGCCAGCAGCCAAGAACAGGGGAACTATGGCTACACCTTC. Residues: CASSQEQGNYGYTF.

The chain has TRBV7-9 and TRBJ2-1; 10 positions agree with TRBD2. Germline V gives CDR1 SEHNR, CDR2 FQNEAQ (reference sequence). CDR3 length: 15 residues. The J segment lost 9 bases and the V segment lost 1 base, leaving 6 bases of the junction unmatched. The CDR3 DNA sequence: TGTGCCAGCAGCTTAGGGTCGGGACTAGCGATTGAGCAGTTCTTC. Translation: CASSLGSGLAIEQFF.

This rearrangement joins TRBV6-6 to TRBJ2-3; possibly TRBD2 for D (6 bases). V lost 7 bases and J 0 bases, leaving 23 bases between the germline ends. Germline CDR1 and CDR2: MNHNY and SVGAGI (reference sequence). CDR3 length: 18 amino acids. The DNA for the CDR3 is TGTGCCAGCACCGAAATCTCTCTCTGGGCGGGAAGCACAGATACGCAGTATTTT. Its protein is CASTEISLWAGSTDTQYF.

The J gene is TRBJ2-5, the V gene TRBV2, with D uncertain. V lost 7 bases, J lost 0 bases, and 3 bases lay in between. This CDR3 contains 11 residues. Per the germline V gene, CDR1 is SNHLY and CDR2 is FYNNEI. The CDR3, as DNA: TGTGCCAGCAACTACCAAGAGACCCAGTACTTC. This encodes CASNYQETQYF.

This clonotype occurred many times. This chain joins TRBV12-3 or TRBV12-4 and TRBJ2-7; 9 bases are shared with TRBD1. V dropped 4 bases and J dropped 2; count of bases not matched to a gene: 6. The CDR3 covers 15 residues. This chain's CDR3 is CASSSQGTGPYEQYF. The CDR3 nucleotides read TGTGCCAGCAGTTCTCAAGGGACAGGGCCCTACGAGCAGTACTTC.